This T cell receptor beta chain was found in a study of T cell repertoires in cytomegalovirus infection. The overall study: Public TCR beta signatures were indicative of both CMV infection and a matching HLA type.

This clonotype was seen a handful of times. Its antigen is unidentified. Study observations and caveats: The ex vivo response was dominated by HLA-C-restricted CMV-specific TCR beta clonotypes. Carriers of CMV and the relevant HLA type were discriminated by public TCR beta frequency.

Germline V gene lookup returns CDR1 DFQATT and CDR2 SNEGSKA (reference sequence). This CDR3 has 13 amino acids. The V end was cut by 1 base, the J end by 4 bases, with 7 bases between. TCRdb itself ran the reads through MiXCR, one entry per CDR3 protein. The data show 630,000 or so distinct CDR3 sequences, roughly 26% seen once. This chain uses TRBV20-1 with TRBJ2-2; no clear D gene. This clonotype originated in a human donor in good health (CMV status not recorded). Some clones in this sample may be carry-over from other donors' samples. Sequenced input: CD8+ T cells from PBMCs. CDR3 residues: CSARVVGTGELFF. CDR3 sequence (DNA): TGCAGTGCTAGAGTTGTAGGCACCGGGGAGCTGTTTTTT.